Listed below are T cell receptor beta chains from one sample, sequenced in a study of PD-1 blockade in classical Hodgkin lymphoma. The table came from immunoSEQ multiplex PCR; TCRdb's copy has only in-frame clones and leaves some out. The sample carries under 20,000 clones, 87% recorded once. The sequencing input was peripheral blood mononuclear cells (PBMCs). These receptors were collected from a human donor with classical Hodgkin lymphoma. The CDR3 runs from the conserved cysteine through the conserved F or W. A D gene is named only where the DNA matches it firmly. Expanded clones get a size class; other rows say once, few or many, or leave the size out.

clone_size j_call d_call v_call cdr3_aa cdr3_nt
. TRBJ1-1 TRBD1 TRBV7-9 CASSLGQAAAEAFF TGTGCCAGCAGCCTGGGACAGGCGGCGGCTGAAGCTTTCTTT
. TRBJ2-1 TRBD2 TRBV2 CASRSGAGDEQFF TGTGCCAGCAGGAGCGGGGCGGGAGACGAGCAGTTCTTC
. TRBJ2-7 TRBD1 TRBV10-3 CAISSTTGAYEQYF TGTGCCATCAGTTCTACGACAGGGGCCTACGAGCAGTACTTC
. TRBJ2-6 . TRBV28 CASSLGAGYGANVLTF TGTGCCAGCAGTTTAGGGGCGGGATATGGGGCCAACGTCCTGACTTTC
. TRBJ2-1 . TRBV19 CASSIGSINEQFF TGTGCCAGTAGTATAGGGTCAATTAATGAGCAGTTCTTC
. TRBJ2-1 TRBD2 TRBV5-1 CASSGGRAGKNEQFF TGCGCCAGCAGCGGGGGGAGGGCCGGGAAGAATGAGCAGTTCTTC
. TRBJ2-7 . TRBV4-2 CASSQESDPEREQYF TGTGCCAGCAGCCAAGAGTCGGACCCTGAACGCGAGCAGTACTTC
. TRBJ2-5 TRBD2 TRBV7-2 CASSLGLAVKQETQYF TGTGCCAGCAGCTTAGGGCTAGCGGTAAAACAAGAGACCCAGTACTTC
. TRBJ2-6 . TRBV5-1 CASSLETNSWEAGANVLTF TGCGCCAGCAGCTTGGAGACAAACTCTTGGGAGGCTGGGGCCAACGTCCTGACTTTC
. TRBJ2-3 . TRBV6-6 CASSDGQSRTDTQYF TGTGCCAGCAGTGACGGACAATCCCGCACAGATACGCAGTATTTT
. TRBJ2-1 . TRBV6-5 CASTSLNEQFF TGTGCCAGCACGTCCCTTAATGAGCAGTTCTTC
. TRBJ1-3 . TRBV30 CAWSASSPRSSGNTIYF TGTGCCTGGAGTGCATCGAGCCCCCGAAGCTCTGGAAACACCATATATTTT
. TRBJ2-7 TRBD1 TRBV15 CATSRDLGTGGLHEQYF TGTGCCACCAGCAGAGATCTAGGGACAGGGGGCCTCCACGAGCAGTACTTC
. TRBJ2-3 . TRBV11-1 CASSSLGASRSIADTQYF TGTGCCAGCAGCTCACTTGGGGCTAGTCGGTCCATCGCAGATACGCAGTATTTT
. TRBJ2-3 . TRBV7-2 CASSPGLITDTQYF TGTGCCAGCAGCCCCGGACTTATCACAGATACGCAGTATTTT
. TRBJ2-7 . TRBV29-1 CSVEDQGTTRGGGQYF TGCAGCGTTGAAGATCAGGGGACTACCCGGGGAGGCGGGCAGTACTTC
. TRBJ1-2 TRBD1 TRBV9 CASSVDPGTGDYGYTF TGTGCCAGCAGCGTAGACCCAGGGACAGGGGATTATGGCTACACCTTC
. TRBJ1-2 . TRBV7-9 CASSLAGVPRGYTF TGTGCCAGCAGCTTAGCGGGGGTCCCTAGGGGCTACACCTTC
once TRBJ2-1 . TRBV11-3 CASSLNPAADEQFF TGTGCCAGCAGCTTAAATCCAGCCGCGGATGAGCAGTTCTTC
. TRBJ1-2 TRBD1 TRBV18 CASSPLTGELNTF TGTGCCAGCTCACCGCTCACAGGGGAATTAAACACCTTC
. TRBJ2-2 . TRBV28 CASFPMTANTGELFF TGTGCCAGCTTCCCCATGACAGCGAACACCGGGGAGCTGTTTTTT
. TRBJ2-3 TRBD2 TRBV28 CASTPEGLAGFTDTQYF TGTGCCAGCACTCCTGAGGGACTAGCGGGGTTCACAGATACGCAGTATTTT
once TRBJ2-5 TRBD1 TRBV7-6 CASSPNRGQETQYF TGTGCCAGCAGCCCAAACAGGGGCCAAGAGACCCAGTACTTC
. TRBJ1-4 TRBD1 TRBV28 CASSRTGGNEKLFF TGTGCCAGCAGCCGGACAGGGGGGAATGAAAAACTGTTTTTT
. TRBJ2-5 . TRBV27 CASRRNTQETQYF TGTGCCAGCAGGAGGAACACCCAAGAGACCCAGTACTTC
. TRBJ2-2 TRBD2 TRBV7-9 CASSWVPGLEAGELFF TGTGCCAGCAGCTGGGTCCCGGGACTAGAAGCCGGGGAGCTGTTTTTT
few TRBJ2-7 . TRBV7-9 CASTPLAASYEQYF TGTGCCAGCACCCCCCTGGCGGCCTCCTACGAGCAGTACTTC
. TRBJ1-2 TRBD1 TRBV27 CASSLSGQGYGYTF TGTGCCAGCAGTTTATCGGGACAGGGCTATGGCTACACCTTC
. TRBJ2-1 . TRBV15 CATSRVTINEQFF TGTGCCACCAGCAGAGTAACTATCAATGAGCAGTTCTTC
once TRBJ2-3 TRBD2 TRBV18 CASSSTGPSGRTGDTQYF TGTGCCAGCTCCTCGACAGGGCCTAGCGGGAGGACAGGAGATACGCAGTATTTT
. TRBJ1-2 . TRBV30 CAWQAASSTF TGTGCCTGGCAAGCCGCTTCGAGCACCTTC